Sequencing of this TCR beta chain was carried out in a study of cytomegalovirus exposure and HLA in healthy donors. Study-level information: A prior analysis found more than 90 million unique TCR beta sequences from 150 million to 200 million T cells.

The CDR3 length is 15 residues. Germline CDR1 MNHNY, CDR2 SVGAGI (reference sequence). Trimming took 0 bases from V and 4 from J; bases not matched to a gene: 0. Whole-study findings and limits: One variant, a missense change in DCLRE1C, was linked in a later analysis to TCR beta V- and J-gene trimming.

Worth noting for this clone: Its antigen is undetermined.

With 60 Vbeta and 13 Jbeta primers, the PCR was carried out. Some clones are missing from TCRdb's copy, which holds only in-frame ones; the method was immunoSEQ multiplex PCR. The table has 150,000 to 200,000 clones, around 80% seen once; the top ten hold 6% to 7.5%. The chain uses TRBV6-6 and TRBJ2-4, with 10 nucleotides matching TRBD1. Source material: PBMCs. The receptor's source is a man aged 25-45 years in good health and CMV-seropositive. CDR3 in amino acids: CASSYSGQGKNIQYF. CDR3 DNA sequence: TGTGCCAGCAGTTACTCGGGACAGGGGAAAAACATTCAGTACTTC.